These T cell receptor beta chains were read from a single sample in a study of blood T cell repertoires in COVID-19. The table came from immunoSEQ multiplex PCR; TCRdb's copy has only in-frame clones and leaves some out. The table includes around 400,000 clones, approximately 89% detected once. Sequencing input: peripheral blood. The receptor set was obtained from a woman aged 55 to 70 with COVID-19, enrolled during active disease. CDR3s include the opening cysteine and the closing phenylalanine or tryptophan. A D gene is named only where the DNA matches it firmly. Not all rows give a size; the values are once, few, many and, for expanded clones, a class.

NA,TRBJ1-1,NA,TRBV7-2,TGTGCCAGCAGCTTAGCCCAACAGGGTGGAAGCACTGAAGCTTTCTTT,CASSLAQQGGSTEAFF
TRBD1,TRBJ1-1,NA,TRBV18,TGTGCCAGCTCAGTACAGGGGTATGCTGAAGCTTTCTTT,CASSVQGYAEAFF
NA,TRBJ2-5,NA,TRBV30,TGTGCCTCCCGTCGTCAGATGCAAGAGACCCAGTACTTC,CASRRQMQETQYF
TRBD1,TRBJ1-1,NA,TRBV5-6,TGTGCCAGCAGCTTGGTAGGGACAGGTGAAGCTTTCTTT,CASSLVGTGEAFF
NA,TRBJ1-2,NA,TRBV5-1,TGCGCCAGCAGCTTGGCCCCAGGGCGTTACACCTTC,CASSLAPGRYTF
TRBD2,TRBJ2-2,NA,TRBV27,TGTGCCAGCAGTTTACGGGGGGGCCGATACACCGGGGAGCTGTTTTTT,CASSLRGGRYTGELFF
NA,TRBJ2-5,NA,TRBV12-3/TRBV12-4,TGTGCCAGCAGGGGGACTGCCCAAGAGACCCAGTACTTC,CASRGTAQETQYF
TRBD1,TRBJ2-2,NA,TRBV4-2,TGTGCCAGCAGCCAAGATGCGGGGACAGGGATAACCGGGGAGCTGTTTTTT,CASSQDAGTGITGELFF
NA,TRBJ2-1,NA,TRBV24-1,TGTGCCACCAGTGACCACAGGGCCTCTCTCCATGAGCAGTTCTTC,CATSDHRASLHEQFF
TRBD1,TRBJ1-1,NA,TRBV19,TGTGCCAGTTCGACAGGGGGATCGAACACTGAAGCTTTCTTT,CASSTGGSNTEAFF
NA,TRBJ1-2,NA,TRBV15,TGTGCCACCAGCACCTGGACAGAGGAAACCTACACCTTC,CATSTWTEETYTF
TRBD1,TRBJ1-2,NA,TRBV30,TGTGCCTGGAGTGTCCCTGGACAGGGGACGTATGGCTACACCTTC,CAWSVPGQGTYGYTF
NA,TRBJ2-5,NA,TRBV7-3,TGTGCCAGCAGCTCAATGGCTAGTTTAGAGACCCAGTACTTC,CASSSMASLETQYF
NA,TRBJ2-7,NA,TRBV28,TGTGCCAGCAGCCCCGGCGGTCCCGGGGGCGAGCAGTACTTC,CASSPGGPGGEQYF
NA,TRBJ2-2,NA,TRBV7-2,TGTGCCAGCAGCTTAAGTAGAGGAGCAATAGAGCTGTTTTTT,CASSLSRGAIELFF
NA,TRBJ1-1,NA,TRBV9,TGTGCCAGCAGCCAGACCGGAGAGAACACTGAAGCTTTCTTT,CASSQTGENTEAFF
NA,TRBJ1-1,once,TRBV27,TGTGCCAGCAGTTTATCCCCCTTATTGGACAGCCCTGAAGCTTTCTTT,CASSLSPLLDSPEAFF
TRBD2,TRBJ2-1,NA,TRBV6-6,TGTGCCAGCAGTCCCCGTGGTAGCGGGGGGACCTACAATGAGCAGTTCTTC,CASSPRGSGGTYNEQFF
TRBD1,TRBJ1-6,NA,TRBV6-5,TGTGCCAGCAGAAGGGACAGGGTTTTTAATTCACCCCTCCACTTT,CASRRDRVFNSPLHF
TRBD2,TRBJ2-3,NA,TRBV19,TGTGCCAGTAGTATTTGTCGGGGGGAAAACACAGATACGCAGTATTTT,CASSICRGENTDTQYF
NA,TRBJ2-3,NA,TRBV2,TGTGCCAGCTCGGCAGATACGCAGTATTTT,CASSADTQYF
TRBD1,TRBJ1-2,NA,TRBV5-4,TGTGCCAGCAGCTTACCCCAGGGGGCGACCGGCTACACCTTC,CASSLPQGATGYTF
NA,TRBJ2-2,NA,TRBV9,TGTGCCAGCAGCGTAGCTAGTCAGCAGAACACCGGGGAGCTGTTTTTT,CASSVASQQNTGELFF